This is a list of T cell receptor beta chains from one sample in a study of T cells after yellow fever vaccination. TCRdb fed the 5' RACE reads into MiXCR, producing one record per CDR3 protein. The sample yields hundreds of thousands of distinct CDR3 sequences, over 8% seen once. The source was PBMCs, collected on the day of the first yellow fever vaccination. The receptors originated from a man aged 18-30 years who received the YFV17D yellow fever vaccine. CDR3s include the opening cysteine and the closing phenylalanine or tryptophan. Fields, in order: V gene, D gene, J gene, clone size, CDR3 protein, CDR3 DNA. D genes are given only for firm matches. Size is stated for part of the rows, as once, few or many counts, or as a class when the clone is expanded.

TRBV7-2	TRBD1	TRBJ1-1	many	CASSLEHRGPEAFF	TGTGCCAGCAGCTTAGAGCACAGGGGCCCTGAAGCTTTCTTT
TRBV10-1	.	TRBJ2-3	.	CASGPIGTDTQYF	TGCGCCAGCGGCCCGATCGGCACAGATACGCAGTATTTT
TRBV20-1	.	TRBJ1-5	few	CSAAPRWQPQHF	TGCAGTGCAGCCCCCCGGTGGCAGCCCCAGCATTTT
TRBV11-2	TRBD1	TRBJ2-7	many	CASSRDRGYEQYF	TGTGCCAGCAGCCGGGACAGGGGTTACGAGCAGTACTTC
TRBV28	TRBD1	TRBJ2-1	.	CASSQQGDYNEQFF	TGTGCCAGCAGTCAACAGGGGGACTACAATGAGCAGTTCTTC
TRBV11-2	TRBD1	TRBJ2-1	few	CASSLFGRDRGSYNEQFF	TGTGCCAGCAGCTTATTTGGTCGGGACAGGGGTTCGTACAATGAGCAGTTCTTC
TRBV7-3	.	TRBJ1-6	.	CASSLIPQRTPLHF	TGTGCCAGCAGCTTAATTCCCCAACGAACTCCCCTCCACTTT
TRBV7-9	.	TRBJ1-1	.	CASRHIMGRPNTEAFF	TGTGCCAGCAGGCACATTATGGGACGACCGAACACTGAAGCTTTCTTT
TRBV11-2	TRBD1	TRBJ2-3	few	CASSLLSGGLFTDTQYF	TGTGCCAGCAGCTTATTATCAGGGGGTCTATTTACAGATACGCAGTATTTT
TRBV20-1	.	TRBJ2-3	.	CSAPSLSEGPTDTQYF	TGCAGTGCTCCATCTCTGTCCGAGGGGCCCACAGATACGCAGTATTTT
TRBV5-1	.	TRBJ1-1	.	CASTAYGGLNTEAFF	TGCGCCAGCACAGCTTATGGGGGTCTGAACACTGAAGCTTTCTTT
TRBV5-1	.	TRBJ2-5	.	CASSLETGTQETQYF	TGCGCCAGCAGCTTGGAAACCGGGACGCAAGAGACCCAGTACTTC
TRBV29-1	TRBD1	TRBJ2-3	.	CSVSTGGYSTDTQYF	TGCAGCGTTTCAACAGGGGGCTATAGCACAGATACGCAGTATTTT
TRBV4-1	.	TRBJ2-2	.	CTSSLSLGSGELFF	TGCACCAGCAGCTTAAGCCTGGGGTCGGGGGAGCTGTTTTTT
TRBV6-1	.	TRBJ1-1	many	CASSDQGIENTEAFF	TGTGCCAGCAGCGACCAGGGTATCGAGAACACTGAAGCTTTCTTT
TRBV11-3	TRBD1	TRBJ2-5	few	CASKGQNQETQYF	TGTGCCAGCAAGGGACAGAACCAAGAGACCCAGTACTTC
TRBV29-1	TRBD1	TRBJ2-1	.	CSARQGSYNEQFF	TGCAGCGCCAGACAGGGATCCTACAATGAGCAGTTCTTC
TRBV4-3	.	TRBJ2-7	few	CASSQDLSRSYEQYF	TGCGCCAGCAGCCAAGATTTATCGCGGAGCTACGAGCAGTACTTC
TRBV4-2	.	TRBJ2-5	.	CASSQADFQETQYF	TGTGCCAGCAGCCAAGCCGACTTCCAAGAGACCCAGTACTTC
TRBV15	TRBD1	TRBJ2-5	many	CATSRDRGQETQYF	TGTGCCACCAGCAGAGACAGGGGGCAAGAGACCCAGTACTTC
TRBV5-5	TRBD2	TRBJ2-3	many	CASSTWTSGLTDTQYF	TGTGCCAGCAGCACCTGGACTAGCGGTCTCACAGATACGCAGTATTTT
TRBV7-8	TRBD2	TRBJ2-3	few	CASSATGTSDTDTQYF	TGTGCCAGCAGCGCAACCGGGACTAGCGACACAGATACGCAGTATTTT
TRBV10-3	.	TRBJ1-6	.	CAIRGTASSPLHF	TGTGCCATCAGGGGGACGGCTAGTTCACCCCTCCACTTT
TRBV7-2	.	TRBJ2-5	.	CASSQDWWKTQYF	TGTGCCAGCAGTCAGGACTGGTGGAAGACCCAGTACTTC
TRBV7-9	.	TRBJ2-2	.	CASSFTGRGTGELFF	TGTGCCAGCAGCTTTACAGGGAGAGGCACCGGGGAGCTGTTTTTT
TRBV20-1	.	TRBJ2-3	.	CSARMIGAEYSTDTQYF	TGCAGTGCTAGAATGATCGGAGCGGAGTATAGCACAGATACGCAGTATTTT
TRBV25-1	.	TRBJ2-2	.	CASSEGIRTGELFF	TGTGCCAGCAGTGAGGGTATAAGGACCGGGGAGCTGTTTTTT
TRBV5-1	TRBD1	TRBJ2-1	few	CASSLAPGQGANEQFF	TGCGCCAGCAGCTTGGCCCCGGGACAGGGGGCAAATGAGCAGTTCTTC
TRBV2	TRBD2	TRBJ2-3	.	CASIGIPGRGLTDTQYF	TGTGCCAGCATCGGAATCCCCGGGCGGGGGTTAACAGATACGCAGTATTTT
TRBV7-9	.	TRBJ1-2	.	CASSPDTGQDHGYTF	TGTGCCAGCAGCCCCGACACGGGGCAGGACCATGGCTACACCTTC
TRBV5-1	.	TRBJ1-4	.	CASSPYKGTGNEKLFF	TGCGCCAGCAGCCCCTACAAAGGGACGGGGAATGAAAAACTGTTTTTT
TRBV5-1	TRBD1	TRBJ2-3	many	CASSPYQGADTQYF	TGCGCCAGCAGCCCATATCAGGGGGCAGATACGCAGTATTTT
TRBV6-2/TRBV6-3	TRBD2	TRBJ2-3	many	CASSSQLPPKRGRSDTQYF	TGTGCCAGCAGTTCCCAACTCCCCCCAAAGCGGGGGCGATCAGATACGCAGTATTTT
TRBV5-1	.	TRBJ2-5	few	CASSSFRDEETQYF	TGCGCCAGCAGCTCCTTCAGGGATGAAGAGACCCAGTACTTC
TRBV18	.	TRBJ2-3	few	CASSPPRRRTDTQYF	TGTGCCAGCTCACCACCGCGACGCCGCACAGATACGCAGTATTTT
TRBV29-1	.	TRBJ2-7	.	CSVGRWGTQYEQYF	TGCAGCGTTGGCCGGTGGGGGACCCAATACGAGCAGTACTTC
TRBV7-2	TRBD1	TRBJ2-5	.	CASSTRQGYQETQYF	TGTGCCAGCAGCACGAGACAGGGTTACCAAGAGACCCAGTACTTC
TRBV6-4	TRBD2	TRBJ2-3	many	CASSASGGSTDTQYF	TGTGCCAGCAGTGCCAGCGGGGGTTCCACAGATACGCAGTATTTT
TRBV7-5	.	TRBJ2-3	.	CISVPEAQGASGDSTDTQHF	.
TRBV5-1	.	TRBJ1-2	few	CASANNTGSGYTF	TGCGCCAGCGCCAACAATACAGGGTCTGGCTACACCTTC
TRBV7-9	.	TRBJ2-3	.	CAHTGDSSTDTQYF	TGTGCCCATACCGGGGACTCTAGCACAGATACGCAGTATTTT
TRBV24-1	TRBD2	TRBJ2-3	many	CATSDPSSGGTDTQYF	TGTGCCACCAGTGATCCCTCTAGCGGGGGGACAGATACGCAGTATTTT
TRBV2	TRBD1	TRBJ1-6	few	CASKGGETNSPLHF	TGTGCCAGTAAAGGGGGCGAAACGAATTCACCCCTCCACTTT
TRBV2	.	TRBJ2-7	few	CASTGGLSYEQYF	TGTGCCAGCACTGGGGGACTCTCCTACGAGCAGTACTTC
TRBV6-5	.	TRBJ2-5	few	CASSYDLEWAQYF	TGTGCCAGCAGTTATGATCTCGAGTGGGCCCAGTACTTC
TRBV20-1	TRBD1	TRBJ1-1	.	CSARVLAGTGVFGEAFF	TGCAGTGCTAGAGTTCTTGCCGGGACAGGGGTCTTTGGTGAAGCTTTCTTT
TRBV7-2	.	TRBJ2-2	few	CASSLPLNTGELFF	TGTGCCAGCAGCTTACCCCTGAACACCGGGGAGCTGTTTTTT
TRBV6-1	.	TRBJ1-6	few	CASTWEWVSYNSPLHF	TGTGCCAGCACCTGGGAATGGGTTTCCTATAATTCACCCCTCCACTTT
TRBV20-1	.	TRBJ2-5	few	CSANPGETQYF	TGCAGTGCCAACCCGGGAGAGACCCAGTACTTC
TRBV5-1	.	TRBJ2-2	many	CASSPLSTVNTGELFF	TGCGCCAGCAGCCCTCTTTCTACAGTGAACACCGGGGAGCTGTTTTTT
TRBV7-9	.	TRBJ2-3	.	CASSSTREGTDTQYF	TGTGCCAGCAGCTCCACACGGGAAGGCACAGATACGCAGTATTTT
TRBV4-2	TRBD2	TRBJ2-2	.	CASSQEGSGGSNTGELFF	TGTGCCAGCAGCCAAGAGGGTAGCGGGGGCTCGAACACCGGGGAGCTGTTTTTT
TRBV6-5	TRBD1	TRBJ2-5	.	CASSYLGTAGETQYF	TGTGCCAGCAGTTACCTAGGGACAGCTGGGGAGACCCAGTACTTC
TRBV20-1	TRBD2	TRBJ2-7	few	CSAITSGDQQYF	TGCAGTGCTATCACTAGCGGGGACCAGCAGTACTTC
TRBV15	.	TRBJ2-3	few	CATSPRSPDTQYF	TGTGCCACCAGCCCCAGGTCCCCAGATACGCAGTATTTT
TRBV7-6	TRBD1	TRBJ1-1	.	CASSPRGRGRWTEAFF	TGTGCCAGCAGCCCGAGGGGGCGGGGACGGTGGACTGAAGCTTTCTTT
TRBV4-2	.	TRBJ2-2	.	CASSPAGTANTGELFF	TGTGCCAGCTCCCCCGCCGGGACGGCGAACACCGGGGAGCTGTTTTTT
TRBV20-1	.	TRBJ2-5	.	CSARDRQIETQYF	TGCAGTGCTAGAGACCGCCAGATAGAGACCCAGTACTTC
TRBV4-3	TRBD1	TRBJ2-7	many	CASSQERDRDSYEQYF	TGCGCCAGCAGCCAAGAACGGGACAGGGACTCCTACGAGCAGTACTTC